The 5 T cell receptor beta chains listed next were all sequenced from one sample in a study of identical twins' blood T cells. From the 5' RACE reads, TCRdb called clonotypes with MiXCR, one entry per CDR3 protein. The table lists about 370,000 distinct CDR3 sequences, under 30% of them singletons. The sequencing sample was made of PBMCs. The receptors shown here come from a woman aged 18 to 55 in good health.

The chain employs TRBV27 and TRBJ1-1; D uncertain. From germline, CDR1 is MNHEY and CDR2 SMNVEV (reference sequence). The ends were cut back, 3 bases at V and 2 bases at J, with 13 bases in the middle. The CDR3 runs 15 residues. CDR3 sequence (DNA): TGTGCCAGCAGTTTCCTCGGTTATCCTAACACTGAAGCTTTCTTT. It specifies CASSFLGYPNTEAFF.

To note about this clonotype: A much larger clone lies a single base off, so this may be a read error. This sequence joins TRBV25-1 and TRBJ2-1, with 9 bases aligning to TRBD2. The CDR3 is 15 amino acids. The V and J ends lost 1 base and 9 bases, in that order; junction bases with no gene match: 7. Germline-derived CDR1 and CDR2 are MGHDK and SYGVNS. The CDR3 sequence: CASSELGLAAGEQFF. As DNA, the CDR3 is TGTGCCAGCAGTGAATTGGGACTAGCCGCGGGTGAGCAGTTCTTC.

This clonotype turned up a few times. The chain recombines TRBV6-5 with TRBJ2-3; D may be TRBD2 (5 bases). The V gene's germline CDR1 is MNHEY and CDR2 SVGAGI. V lost 6 bases, J lost 6 bases, and 13 bases lay in between. This CDR3 spans 13 amino acids. CDR3 in amino acids: CASSVVRADTQYF. In nucleotides, the CDR3 is TGTGCCAGCAGCGTAGTGAGGGCGGATACGCAGTATTTT.

This clonotype came up a few times. This clone may be a read error of a much larger clone one base away. The chain combines TRBV20-1 with TRBJ2-1, with D perhaps TRBD2 (6 bases). The ends were cut back, 4 bases at V and 8 bases at J, with 21 bases in the middle. The CDR3 loop spans 15 amino acids. CDR1 is DFQATT, CDR2 SNEGSKA, per germline (reference sequence). The CDR3, as DNA: TGCAGTGCTATACCCGGGACTCTAGGGACGGATGAGCAGTTCTTC. This codes for CSAIPGTLGTDEQFF.

This clonotype was observed many times. The rearrangement uses TRBV3-1 and TRBJ1-5; D might be TRBD1 (5 bases). The germline V gene has CDR1 LGHDT and CDR2 YNNKEL (reference sequence). Trimming shortened V by 1 base and J by 6 bases, and 7 bases separated the two germline ends. The length of the CDR3 is 13 residues. CDR3 loop: CASSQAGGQPQHF. DNA for the CDR3: TGTGCCAGCAGCCAAGCGGGGGGTCAGCCCCAGCATTTT.